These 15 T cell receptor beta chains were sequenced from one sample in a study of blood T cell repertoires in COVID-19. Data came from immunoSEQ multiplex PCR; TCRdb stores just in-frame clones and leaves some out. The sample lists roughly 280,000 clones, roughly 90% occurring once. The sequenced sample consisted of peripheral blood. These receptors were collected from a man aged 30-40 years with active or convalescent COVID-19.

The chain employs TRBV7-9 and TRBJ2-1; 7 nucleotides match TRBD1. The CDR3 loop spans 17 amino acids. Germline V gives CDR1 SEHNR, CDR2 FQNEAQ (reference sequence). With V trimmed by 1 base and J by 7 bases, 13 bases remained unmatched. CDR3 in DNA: TGTGCCAGCAGCTTAGGGGGAAATCCTAACAGGGGTAATGAGCAGTTCTTC. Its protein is CASSLGGNPNRGNEQFF.

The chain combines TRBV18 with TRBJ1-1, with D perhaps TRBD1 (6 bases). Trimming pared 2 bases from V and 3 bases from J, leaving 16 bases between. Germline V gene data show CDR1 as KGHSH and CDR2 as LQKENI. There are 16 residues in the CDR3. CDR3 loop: CASSPEGPGVHTEAFF. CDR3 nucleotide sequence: TGTGCCAGCTCACCAGAGGGGCCAGGGGTGCACACTGAAGCTTTCTTT.

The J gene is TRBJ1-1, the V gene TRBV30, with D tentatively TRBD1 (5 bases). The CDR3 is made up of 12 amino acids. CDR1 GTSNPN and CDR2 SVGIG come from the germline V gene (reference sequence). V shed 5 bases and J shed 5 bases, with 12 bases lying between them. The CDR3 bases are TGTGCCTGGTCCCGGGGGGGGACTGAAGCTTTCTTT. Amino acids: CAWSRGGTEAFF.

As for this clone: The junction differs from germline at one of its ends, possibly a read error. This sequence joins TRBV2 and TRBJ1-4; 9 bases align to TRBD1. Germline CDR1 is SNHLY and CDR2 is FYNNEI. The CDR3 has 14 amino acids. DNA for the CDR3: TGTGCCAGCGGTGAACAGGGGGCATTGGGAAAACTGTTTTTT. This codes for CASGEQGALGKLFF. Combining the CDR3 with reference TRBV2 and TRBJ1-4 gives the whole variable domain EPEVTQTPSHQVTQMGQEVILRCVPISNHLYFYWYRQILGQKVEFLVSFYNNEISEKSEIFDDQFSVERPDGSNFTLKIRSTKLEDSAMYFCASGEQGALGKLFFGSGTQLSVL.

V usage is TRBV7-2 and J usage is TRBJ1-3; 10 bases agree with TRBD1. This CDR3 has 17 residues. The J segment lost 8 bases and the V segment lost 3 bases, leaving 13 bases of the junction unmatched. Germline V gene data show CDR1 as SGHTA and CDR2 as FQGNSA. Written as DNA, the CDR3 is TGTGCCAGCAGCTTGGGACCCCCGGGACAGGGGTTGGACACCATATATTTT. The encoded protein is CASSLGPPGQGLDTIYF.

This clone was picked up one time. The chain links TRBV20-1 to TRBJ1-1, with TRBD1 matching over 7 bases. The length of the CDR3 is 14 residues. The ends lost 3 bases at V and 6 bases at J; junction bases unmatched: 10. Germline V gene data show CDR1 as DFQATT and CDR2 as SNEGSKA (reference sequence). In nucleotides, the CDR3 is TGCAGTGCTAGTCGCCCCAGAACAGGGGCTGAAGCTTTCTTT. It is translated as CSASRPRTGAEAFF.

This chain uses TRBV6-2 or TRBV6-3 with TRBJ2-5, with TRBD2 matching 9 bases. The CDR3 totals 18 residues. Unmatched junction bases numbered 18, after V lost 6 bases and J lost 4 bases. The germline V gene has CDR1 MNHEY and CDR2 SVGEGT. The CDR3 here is CASSPVWLGTSLPETQYF. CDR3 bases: TGTGCCAGCAGCCCAGTGTGGCTCGGGACTAGCCTCCCAGAGACCCAGTACTTC.

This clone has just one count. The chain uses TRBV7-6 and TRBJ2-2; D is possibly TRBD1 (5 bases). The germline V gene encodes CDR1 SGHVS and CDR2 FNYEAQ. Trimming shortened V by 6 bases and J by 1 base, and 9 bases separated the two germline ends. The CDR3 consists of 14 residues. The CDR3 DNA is TGTGCCAGCAGACTTACAGGGAACACCGGGGAGCTGTTTTTT. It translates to CASRLTGNTGELFF.

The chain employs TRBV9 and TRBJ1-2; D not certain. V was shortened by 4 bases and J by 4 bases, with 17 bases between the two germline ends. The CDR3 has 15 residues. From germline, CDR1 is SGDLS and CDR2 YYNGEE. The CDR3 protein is CASSPDGGASYGYTF. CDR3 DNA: TGTGCCAGCAGCCCCGATGGAGGAGCTAGCTATGGCTACACCTTC.

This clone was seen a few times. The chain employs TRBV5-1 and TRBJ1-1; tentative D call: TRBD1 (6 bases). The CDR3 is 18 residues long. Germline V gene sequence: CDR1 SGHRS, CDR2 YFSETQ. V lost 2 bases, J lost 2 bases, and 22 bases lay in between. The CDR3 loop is CASSFRGNQGTPNTEAFF. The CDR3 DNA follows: TGCGCCAGCAGCTTTCGGGGCAACCAGGGGACACCTAACACTGAAGCTTTCTTT.

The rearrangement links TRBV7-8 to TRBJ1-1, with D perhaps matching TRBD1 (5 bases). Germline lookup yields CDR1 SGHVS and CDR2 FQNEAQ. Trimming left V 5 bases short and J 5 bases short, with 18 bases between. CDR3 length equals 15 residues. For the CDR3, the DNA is TGTGCCAGCAGCCGAGGGGCGGGGCTCTTGACTGAAGCTTTCTTT. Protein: CASSRGAGLLTEAFF.

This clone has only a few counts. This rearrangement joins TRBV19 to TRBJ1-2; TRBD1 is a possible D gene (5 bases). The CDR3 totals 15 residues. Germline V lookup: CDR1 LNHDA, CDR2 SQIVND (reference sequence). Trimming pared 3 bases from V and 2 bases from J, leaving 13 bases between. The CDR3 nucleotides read TGTGCCAGTAGTATGTCGCGGGGGGGAAACTATGGCTACACCTTC. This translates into CASSMSRGGNYGYTF.

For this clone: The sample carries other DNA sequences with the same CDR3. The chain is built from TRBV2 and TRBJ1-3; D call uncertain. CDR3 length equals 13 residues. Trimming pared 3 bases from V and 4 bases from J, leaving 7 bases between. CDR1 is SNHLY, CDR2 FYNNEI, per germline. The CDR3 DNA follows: TGTGCCAGCAGTGAGGGCTTGGGAAACACCATATATTTT. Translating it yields CASSEGLGNTIYF.

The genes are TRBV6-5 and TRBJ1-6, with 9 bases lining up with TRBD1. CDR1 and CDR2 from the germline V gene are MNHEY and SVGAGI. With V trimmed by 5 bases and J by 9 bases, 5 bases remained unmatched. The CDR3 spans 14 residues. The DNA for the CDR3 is TGTGCCAGCAGTCGGGACAGGGATCGTTCACCCCTCCACTTT. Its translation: CASSRDRDRSPLHF.

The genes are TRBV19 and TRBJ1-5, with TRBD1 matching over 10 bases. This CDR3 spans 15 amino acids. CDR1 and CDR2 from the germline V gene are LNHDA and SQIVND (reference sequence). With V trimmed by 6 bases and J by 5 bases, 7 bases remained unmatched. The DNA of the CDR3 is TGTGCCAGTAGCGCCGGACAGGGGGGATATCAGCCCCAGCATTTT. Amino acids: CASSAGQGGYQPQHF.